This section outlines one T cell receptor beta chain sequence together with its context. As yet, its antigen is unknown. The sample is drawn from a study of siplizumab effects on memory and regulatory T cells. Broader study findings: Alloreactive sequences tracing back to unstimulated CD4+ memory cells fell significantly with siplizumab. Naive T cell populations appeared to exhibit greater diversity than memory cells and appeared to be major alloresponse contributors. Researchers could not give a naive or memory phenotype to roughly 75-95% of proliferating CD4+ or CD8+ clones. Mappable CD4+ clones that were alloreactive averaged roughly 66% Treg-derived with siplizumab versus 25% to 30% in controls.

This CDR3 is built from 14 residues. Trimming took off 0 bases at V and 5 bases at J, with 11 bases between the two ends. CDR1 is SGHRS, CDR2 YFSETQ, per germline. The assay was immunoSEQ multiplex PCR, and TCRdb's table has in-frame clones only and misses some. The sample records about 120,000 clones, about 94% being singletons. The sample taken for sequencing was non-Treg CD4+ T cells sorted from blood. This sequence joins TRBV5-1 and TRBJ2-5; D gene ambiguous. The receptor was isolated from a human donor in good health. For the CDR3, the DNA is TGCGCCAGCAGCTTGGAGTGGGCTGGGGAGACCCAGTACTTC. This encodes CASSLEWAGETQYF.